These 18 T cell receptor beta chains were sequenced from one sample in a study of CD8+ T cells in alopecia areata. Reverse transcription of extracted RNA yielded cDNA, which provided the sequencing template. Sequenced by immunoSEQ multiplex PCR; TCRdb stores in-frame clones only, minus some. This table holds under 350,000 clones with no singletons; the top ten claim 0.9% to 1.5%. The sorting of pooled cutaneous lymph node cells relied on CD4, CD8alpha, NKG2D, NKG2ACE and other markers. Sequenced material: CD4+ T cells sorted from a lymph node. These receptors were taken from a C3H/HeJ mouse with alopecia areata. MHC haplotype of the strain: H2-k.

This clone was seen a handful of times. The genes and germline here are from mouse. The read stops 4 residues short of the end of the CDR3; the missing end is completed from the germline J gene. Other DNA sequences in the same sample also yield this CDR3. This sequence joins TRBV31 and TRBJ2-3, with 8 bases identical to TRBD1. The germline V gene encodes CDR1 GKSSPN and CDR2 SITVG. The CDR3 loop spans 13 amino acids. After removal of 3 bases from V and 3 bases from J, the junction contained 2 bases not matched to a gene. CDR3 region: CAWSRQGAETLYF. CDR3 DNA, as far as it was read: TGTGCCTGGAGCCGACAGGGGGCAGAA.

Concerning this clone itself: Genes here carry mouse names. The read terminates 4 residues before the CDR3 end, so the remaining end is supplied by the germline J gene. Other DNA variants within this sample encode the same CDR3. The chain is built from TRBV5 and TRBJ2-7; 7 bases fit TRBD1. Germline assignment: CDR1 LGHNA and CDR2 YNLKQL (reference sequence). CDR3 length: 14 residues. The J segment lost 0 bases and the V segment lost 2 bases, leaving 1 base of the junction unmatched. Incomplete CDR3 DNA: TGTGCCAGCAGCCAACCAGGGGGCTCCTAT. Protein sequence: CASSQPGGSY. The entire CDR3 sequence reads CASSQPGGSYEQYF.

This clone was counted a few times. All gene names here are mouse names. The CDR3 extends 4 residues past the end of the read, so its final part is completed from the germline J gene. Different DNA sequences within this sample yield the same CDR3. The V and J genes are TRBV19 and TRBJ1-2, with D possibly matching TRBD1 (5 bases). Looked up from germline, CDR1 is FNHDT and CDR2 is SITEND (reference sequence). V shed 5 bases and J shed 2 bases, with 7 bases lying between them. The CDR3 covers 12 residues. The part of the CDR3 DNA that was read is TGTGCCAGCAGCCGACAGAACTCC. Its translation: CASSRQNS. The CDR3, in full, reads CASSRQNSDYTF.

As for this clone: The germline and genes are mouse ones. The CDR3 extends 3 residues past the end of the read, so its final part is completed from the germline J gene. The rearrangement links TRBV1 to TRBJ1-6; 10 positions agree with TRBD1. TRBJ1-6 is flagged as an ORF with uncertain function. V trimming: 4 bases; J trimming: 5 bases; junction bases outside the gene matches: 2. This CDR3 is 15 amino acids long. Per the germline V gene, CDR1 is NSQYPW and CDR2 is LRSPGD (reference sequence). CDR3 bases read: TGCACCTGCAGTGGGACAGGGGGAAATAATTCGCCC. This sequence encodes CTCSGTGGNNSP. In full, the CDR3 reads CTCSGTGGNNSPLYF.

This clone was counted between two and nine times. Genes and germline are mouse. The DNA ends 4 residues before the CDR3 does, and the rest of the CDR3 is filled in from the germline J gene. The chain uses TRBV19 and TRBJ1-1, with D possibly matching TRBD1 (5 bases). The CDR3 runs 13 residues. Germline CDR1 is FNHDT and CDR2 is SITEND (reference sequence). V lost 4 bases to trimming and J lost 4 bases, with 11 bases between them. The covered CDR3 bases are TGTGCCAGCAGTCTCAGGGAGGGCACA. Its protein product is CASSLREGT. The whole CDR3 protein reads CASSLREGTEVFF.

This clone was seen more than once but under ten times. The gene names here belong to mouse. Read data end 4 residues before the CDR3 end; the end is taken from the germline J gene. Distinct nucleotide sequences in the sample also encode this CDR3. The chain uses TRBV5 and TRBJ2-5; TRBD1 or TRBD2 may be the D gene (5 bases each). With 0 bases removed from V and 0 bases from J, the gap between germline ends came to 7 bases. Germline lookup yields CDR1 LGHNA and CDR2 YNLKQL (reference sequence). This CDR3 has 15 amino acids. CDR3 region: CASSQEGDNQDTQYF. The sequenced part of the CDR3 DNA is TGTGCCAGCAGCCAAGAGGGGGATAACCAAGAC.

Concerning this clone itself: The genes are named according to mouse. The read terminates 4 residues before the CDR3 end, so the remaining end is supplied by the germline J gene. The chain uses TRBV19 and TRBJ2-5, with D possibly TRBD2 on 5 matching bases. The germline V gene has CDR1 FNHDT and CDR2 SITEND (reference sequence). The CDR3 is 13 residues long. CDR3: CASTPSGRDTQYF. CDR3 DNA, as far as it was read: TGTGCCAGCACCCCCTCTGGGAGGGAC.

The table lists this clone with a few counts. Germline and genes here are mouse. The read ends 4 residues before the CDR3 terminus; that terminus is restored from the germline J gene. Other nucleotide sequences in the sample specify the same CDR3. V is TRBV13-1 and J is TRBJ2-2, with 11 positions matching TRBD2. V shed 2 bases and J 0 bases; nucleotides not matched to a gene: 0. There are 16 residues in the CDR3. From germline, CDR1 is NSHNY and CDR2 SYGAGN. CDR3 DNA, as far as it was read: TGTGCCAGCAGTGAGGGACTGGGGGCAAACACCGGG. This gives the protein CASSEGLGANTG. The complete CDR3 reads CASSEGLGANTGQLYF.

A remark on this clone: The gene names given are mouse names. Coverage ceases 4 residues before the CDR3 finishes, and the germline J gene fills in the end. The chain employs TRBV19 and TRBJ1-1, with D possibly being TRBD1 (5 bases). Trimming left V 4 bases short and J 3 bases short, with 10 bases between. The CDR3 sequence is 13 residues long. Germline CDR1 and CDR2: FNHDT and SITEND (reference sequence). The CDR3 protein is CASSEGWDTEVFF. The sequenced CDR3 bases are TGTGCCAGCAGTGAGGGGTGGGACACA.

This clone was detected a few times. The listed genes are named as in mouse. Read coverage stops 4 residues before the CDR3 terminus; the germline J gene supplies the remainder. The chain joins TRBV19 to TRBJ2-3, with a tentative D call TRBD2 (6 bases). The ends were cut back, 3 bases at V and 0 bases at J, with 11 bases in the middle. Germline V gene lookup returns CDR1 FNHDT and CDR2 SITEND (reference sequence). This CDR3 has 15 residues. The CDR3: CASSREGTSAETLYF. The sequenced part of the CDR3 DNA is TGTGCCAGCAGTAGGGAGGGGACTAGTGCAGAA.

This clone was seen only a few times. The gene names here belong to mouse. The read terminates 3 residues before the CDR3 end, so the remaining end is supplied by the germline J gene. The gene calls are TRBV19 and TRBJ1-6; D call uncertain. TRBJ1-6 is sorted into the ORF group, with uncertain function. The CDR3 length is 13 residues. V shed 2 bases and J shed 7 bases, with 7 bases lying between them. The germline CDR1 and CDR2 sequences are FNHDT and SITEND (reference sequence). Partial CDR3 DNA: TGTGCCAGCAGTATGAGCCAGAATTCGCCC. Translated: CASSMSQNSP. From start to end, the CDR3 is CASSMSQNSPLYF.

This clone has more than one count but fewer than ten. Each gene name is a mouse one. Read sequence stops 4 residues before the CDR3 end, and the germline J gene provides the missing end. The genes are TRBV13-3 and TRBJ1-2; no reliable D call. The CDR3 is 15 residues long. Germline CDR1 and CDR2: NNHDY and SYVADS. V gave up 0 bases and J gave up 0 bases, with 9 bases separating them. The part of the CDR3 DNA that was read is TGTGCCAGCAGTGATGCAGGCGACACAAACTCC. Its protein product is CASSDAGDTNS. The full CDR3 protein reads CASSDAGDTNSDYTF.

A few counts support this clone. Mouse gene names and germline throughout. The sequenced fragment ends 4 residues before the CDR3 boundary, so the rest is inferred from the germline J gene. The rearrangement links TRBV13-2 to TRBJ2-5; 7 bases map to TRBD1. The CDR3 is made up of 12 amino acids. Germline V CDR1 and CDR2: NNHNN, SYGAGS (reference sequence). CDR3 bases read: TGTGCCAGCGGGGGGACAGTAGAC. It encodes CASGGTVD. The full CDR3 protein reads CASGGTVDTQYF.

A note on this clone: Germline and genes here are mouse. The sequence runs out 4 residues before the end of the CDR3; the remainder is reconstructed from the germline J gene. The rearrangement uses TRBV19 and TRBJ2-7; TRBD1 is a possible D gene (5 bases). This CDR3 spans 12 amino acids. From germline, CDR1 is FNHDT and CDR2 SITEND (reference sequence). The V end was cut by 5 bases, the J end by 3 bases, with 9 bases between. The CDR3 reads CASRRQNYEQYF. Partial CDR3 DNA: TGTGCCAGCAGGCGACAGAACTAT.

On this clone itself: Gene names are mouse gene names. The read ends 4 residues shy of where the CDR3 ends; the end is completed using the germline J gene. The same CDR3 arises from other DNA sequences in this sample as well. The chain uses TRBV13-1 and TRBJ2-1; 7 bases fit TRBD1. Germline CDR1 reads NSHNY; CDR2 reads SYGAGN. The CDR3 has 14 amino acids. V was pared by 4 bases and J by 1 base, with 2 bases of the junction left unmatched. The covered CDR3 bases are TGTGCCAGCAGTAGGGACAGCAACTATGCT. Amino acids: CASSRDSNYA. The whole CDR3 is CASSRDSNYAEQFF.

In this sample, this clone turned up a few times. Gene and germline names: mouse. The CDR3 extends 4 residues past the end of the read, so its final part is completed from the germline J gene. The J gene is TRBJ1-1, the V gene TRBV17; no reliable D call. This CDR3 has 11 amino acids. Germline V gene data show CDR1 as MNHDT and CDR2 as YYDKIL. CDR3 bases read: TGTGCTAGCAGTAGATGGACA. Its protein is CASSRWT. The whole CDR3 protein reads CASSRWTEVFF.

Note on this clone: Gene names are mouse gene names. Read data end 4 residues before the CDR3 end; the end is taken from the germline J gene. This sequence joins TRBV1 and TRBJ2-2; D remains unclear. This CDR3 has 14 amino acids. The germline V and J ends were trimmed by 0 bases and 5 bases, with 7 bases remaining between them. CDR1 and CDR2 from the germline V gene are NSQYPW and LRSPGD (reference sequence). The covered CDR3 bases are TGCACCTGCAGTGCAGATGGTGAAACCGGG. Its protein is CTCSADGETG. The whole CDR3 protein reads CTCSADGETGQLYF.

This clone has a handful of counts. Gene labels here are mouse ones. The read ends 3 residues shy of where the CDR3 ends; the end is completed using the germline J gene. The sample carries other DNA sequences with the same CDR3. The chain joins TRBV19 to TRBJ1-6, with 10 nucleotides matching TRBD1. TRBJ1-6 has ORF status, its function being uncertain. The CDR3 has 16 residues. The germline gives CDR1 FNHDT, CDR2 SITEND (reference sequence). Trimming took 4 bases from V and 4 from J; bases not matched to a gene: 5. The part of the CDR3 DNA that was read is TGTGCCAGCAGTCCACGGGACAGGGGATATAATTCGCCC. It translates to CASSPRDRGYNSP. The full CDR3 sequence reads CASSPRDRGYNSPLYF.